A single sample is the source of the 12 T cell receptor beta chains below, sequenced in a study of CD8 T cells in Susac syndrome (dated by TCRdb to about 2019). Libraries were built with the immunoSEQ multiplex PCR assay. RNA was extracted with the RNeasy kit and roughly 0.5 to 1 ug was reverse transcribed using random hexamers. TCRdb cleaned the public reads at Q25 with fastp, built clones with MiXCR and kept in-frame beta chains. When rows share a CDR3 protein, they turn into one entry using the most common DNA and genes. A total of about 66,000 distinct CDR3 sequences appear in this sample, around 95% of them only once. The ten largest clones take up about 0.6% of the sample. Sequenced input: CD8+ T cells from PBMCs. These receptors were collected from a human donor with multiple sclerosis.

This CDR3 is CATQTGASGANVLTF. DNA for the CDR3: TGTGCCACCCAGACAGGGGCGAGTGGGGCCAACGTCCTGACTTTC. The chain has TRBV15 and TRBJ2-6; 8 nucleotides align to TRBD1. J lost 3 bases, V lost 8 bases, and 6 bases had no gene match. The CDR3 spans 15 residues. Germline CDR1 LNHNV, CDR2 YYDKDF (reference sequence).

This clonotype appeared once. The V call is TRBV13, the J call TRBJ1-2; TRBD1 aligns across 9 bases. With V trimmed by 4 bases and J by 5 bases, 5 bases remained unmatched. Germline V gene sequence: CDR1 PRHDT, CDR2 FYEKMQ (reference sequence). This CDR3 spans 14 amino acids. The chain's CDR3 is CASSSGTGIYGYTF. In nucleotides, the CDR3 is TGTGCCAGCAGCTCCGGGACAGGGATATATGGCTACACCTTC.

This chain joins TRBV7-2 and TRBJ2-1; tentatively, D is TRBD1 or TRBD2 (6 bases each). Trimming removed 2 bases from V and 4 bases from J, with 9 bases in between. Germline CDR1 reads SGHTA; CDR2 reads FQGNSA. The CDR3 sequence is 14 residues long. CDR3 coding DNA: TGTGCCAGCAGCTTAAGGGGGGATTACAATGAGCAGTTCTTC. Residues: CASSLRGDYNEQFF.

This clonotype came up once. The V call is TRBV19, the J call TRBJ2-1; 7 bases are a match to TRBD1. The CDR3 loop spans 14 amino acids. Trimming cost V 4 bases and J 4 bases; bases outside gene matches: 4. Germline V gene lookup returns CDR1 LNHDA and CDR2 SQIVND (reference sequence). The CDR3 DNA follows: TGTGCCAGTAGTACTCGGGACAGATACAATGAGCAGTTCTTC. It codes for CASSTRDRYNEQFF.

V is TRBV5-4 and J is TRBJ2-7; 14 bases are shared with TRBD2. Germline-derived CDR1 and CDR2 are SGHNT and YYREEE (reference sequence). The CDR3 sequence is 17 residues long. The J segment lost 3 bases and the V segment lost 4 bases, leaving 9 bases of the junction unmatched. CDR3: CASSGTGLAGVLYEQYF. The CDR3 nucleotides are TGTGCCAGCAGCGGAACGGGACTAGCGGGAGTCCTCTACGAGCAGTACTTC.

This clonotype was counted once. This chain joins TRBV12-3 or TRBV12-4 and TRBJ2-4; unclear D gene. The CDR3 is made up of 14 amino acids. Trimming removed 4 bases at V and 0 bases at J, with 7 bases between. The CDR3 loop is CASSYRLAKNIQYF. The CDR3, as DNA: TGTGCCAGCAGTTATCGGTTAGCCAAAAACATTCAGTACTTC.

This chain connects TRBV25-1 to TRBJ2-3; 13 bases fit TRBD2. Trimming at V came to 3 bases and at J to 4 bases, leaving 7 bases not matched to a gene. In germline, CDR1 is MGHDK, CDR2 SYGVNS. This CDR3 comprises 17 residues. CDR3 region: CASSDWAGLAGPDTQYF. In DNA form, the CDR3 reads TGTGCCAGCAGTGATTGGGCGGGACTAGCGGGGCCAGATACGCAGTATTTT.

This chain connects TRBV27 to TRBJ2-7, with a weak D call TRBD1 (6 bases). Germline V gene lookup returns CDR1 MNHEY and CDR2 SMNVEV (reference sequence). There are 15 residues in the CDR3. Trimming left V 0 bases short and J 3 bases short, with 12 bases between. CDR3 sequence: CASSLSGQTYYEQYF. The CDR3 nucleotides are TGTGCCAGCAGTTTATCGGGACAAACCTACTACGAGCAGTACTTC.

This chain connects TRBV12-3 or TRBV12-4 to TRBJ2-7; D call uncertain. This CDR3 is 12 amino acids long. Deletions cut 5 bases from V and 2 bases from J, with 7 bases between. The CDR3 DNA is TGTGCCAGCAGTCAATATGCCTACGAGCAGTACTTC. Translating gives CASSQYAYEQYF.

The chain employs TRBV3-1 and TRBJ1-5; D gene uncertain. Per the germline V gene, CDR1 is LGHDT and CDR2 is YNNKEL (reference sequence). This CDR3 is 15 amino acids long. The germline V and J ends were trimmed by 4 bases and 3 bases, with 13 bases remaining between them. DNA for the CDR3: TGTGCCAGCAGCCTATCCCCCGGGGACAATCAGCCCCAGCATTTT. This gives the protein CASSLSPGDNQPQHF.

This sequence joins TRBV23-1 and TRBJ1-1; the D is unclear. TRBV23-1 is identified as an open reading frame with a role that is uncertain. The CDR3 is 16 amino acids. V lost 2 bases and J lost 1, with 14 bases in between. The CDR3 loop reads CASSQPMGRTNTEAFF. The CDR3 DNA reads as TGCGCCAGCAGTCAACCGATGGGCCGGACGAACACTGAAGCTTTCTTT.

This chain joins TRBV25-1 and TRBJ2-2; 10 nucleotides align to TRBD2. The CDR3 length is 15 residues. Germline values: CDR1 MGHDK, CDR2 SYGVNS. Losses at the gene ends were 8 bases for V and 7 bases for J; bases not matched to a gene: 10. The CDR3 coding sequence is TGTGCCAGCCGATGGGCTAGCGGGAGCGGCGGGGAGCTGTTTTTT. Its protein product is CASRWASGSGGELFF.